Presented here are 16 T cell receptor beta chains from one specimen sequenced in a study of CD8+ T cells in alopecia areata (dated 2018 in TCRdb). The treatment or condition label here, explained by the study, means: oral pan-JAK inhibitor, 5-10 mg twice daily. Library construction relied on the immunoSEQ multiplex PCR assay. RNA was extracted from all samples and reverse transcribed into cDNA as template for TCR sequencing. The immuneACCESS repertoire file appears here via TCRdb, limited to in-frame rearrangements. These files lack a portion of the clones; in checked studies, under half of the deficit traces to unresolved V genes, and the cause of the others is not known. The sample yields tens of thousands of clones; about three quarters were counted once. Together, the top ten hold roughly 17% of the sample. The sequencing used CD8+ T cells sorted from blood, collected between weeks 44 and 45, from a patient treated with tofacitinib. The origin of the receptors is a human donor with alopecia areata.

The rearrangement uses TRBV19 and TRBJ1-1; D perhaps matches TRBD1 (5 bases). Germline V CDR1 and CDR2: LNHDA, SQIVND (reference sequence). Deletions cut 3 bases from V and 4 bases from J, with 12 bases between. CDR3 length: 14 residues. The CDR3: CASSMGPGGTEAFF. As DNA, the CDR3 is TGTGCCAGTAGTATGGGCCCGGGGGGCACTGAAGCTTTCTTT.

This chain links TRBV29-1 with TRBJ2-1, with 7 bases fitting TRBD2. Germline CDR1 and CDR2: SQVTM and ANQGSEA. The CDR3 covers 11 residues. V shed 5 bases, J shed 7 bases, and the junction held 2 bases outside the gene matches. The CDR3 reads CSVPLANEQFF. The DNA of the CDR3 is TGCAGCGTTCCACTAGCGAATGAGCAGTTCTTC.

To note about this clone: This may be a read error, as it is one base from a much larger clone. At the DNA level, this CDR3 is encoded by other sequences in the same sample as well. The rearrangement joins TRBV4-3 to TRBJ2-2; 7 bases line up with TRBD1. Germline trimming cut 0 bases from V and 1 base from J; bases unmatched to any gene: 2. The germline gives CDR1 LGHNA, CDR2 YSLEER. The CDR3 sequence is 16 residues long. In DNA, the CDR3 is TGCGCCAGCAGCCAAGATCGGACAGGGAACACCGGGGAGCTGTTTTTT. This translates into CASSQDRTGNTGELFF.

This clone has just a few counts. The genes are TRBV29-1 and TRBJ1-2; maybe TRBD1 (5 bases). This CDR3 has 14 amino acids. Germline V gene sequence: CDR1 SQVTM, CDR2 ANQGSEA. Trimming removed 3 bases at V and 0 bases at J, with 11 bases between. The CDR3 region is CSVDWDGANYGYTF. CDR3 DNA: TGCAGCGTTGATTGGGACGGAGCTAACTATGGCTACACCTTC.

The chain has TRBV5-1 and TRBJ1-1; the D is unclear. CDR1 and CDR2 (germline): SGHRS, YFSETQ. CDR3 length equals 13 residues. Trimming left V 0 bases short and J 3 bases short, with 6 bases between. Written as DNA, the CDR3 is TGCGCCAGCAGCTTGGACAGCGACACTGAAGCTTTCTTT. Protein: CASSLDSDTEAFF.

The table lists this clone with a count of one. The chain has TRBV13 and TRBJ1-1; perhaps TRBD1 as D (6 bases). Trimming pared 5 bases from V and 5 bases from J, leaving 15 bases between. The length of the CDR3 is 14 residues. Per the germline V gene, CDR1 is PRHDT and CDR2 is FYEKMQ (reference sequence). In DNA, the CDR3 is TGTGCCAGCAGCACCTCAGGGGAGTGGACTGAAGCTTTCTTT. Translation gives CASSTSGEWTEAFF.

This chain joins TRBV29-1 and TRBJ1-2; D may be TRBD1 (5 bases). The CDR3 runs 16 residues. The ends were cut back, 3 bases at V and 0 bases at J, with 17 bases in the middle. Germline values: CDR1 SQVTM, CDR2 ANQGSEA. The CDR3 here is CSVDSGADFANYGYTF. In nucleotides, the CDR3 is TGCAGCGTTGACTCTGGGGCGGACTTCGCTAACTATGGCTACACCTTC.

CDR3 sequence: CASSLQGPYEQYF. The CDR3 region has the DNA TGTGCCAGCAGCTTACAGGGGCCCTACGAGCAGTACTTC. The chain links TRBV11-2 to TRBJ2-7; perhaps TRBD1 as D (6 bases). This CDR3 comprises 13 residues. The V and J ends lost 2 bases and 2 bases respectively, with 7 bases between them. Germline V gene lookup returns CDR1 SGHAT and CDR2 FQNNGV. The variable domain in full, completed from reference TRBV11-2 and TRBJ2-7, reads EAGVAQSPRYKIIEKRQSVAFWCNPISGHATLYWYQQILGQGPKLLIQFQNNGVVDDSQLPKDRFSAERLKGVDSTLKIQPAKLEDSAVYLCASSLQGPYEQYFGPGTRLTVT.

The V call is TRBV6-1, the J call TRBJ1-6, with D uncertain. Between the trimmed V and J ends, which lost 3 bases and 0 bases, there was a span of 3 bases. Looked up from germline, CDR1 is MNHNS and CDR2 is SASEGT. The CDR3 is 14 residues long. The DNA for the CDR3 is TGTGCCAGCAGTGATTACTCCTATAATTCACCCCTCCACTTT. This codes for CASSDYSYNSPLHF.

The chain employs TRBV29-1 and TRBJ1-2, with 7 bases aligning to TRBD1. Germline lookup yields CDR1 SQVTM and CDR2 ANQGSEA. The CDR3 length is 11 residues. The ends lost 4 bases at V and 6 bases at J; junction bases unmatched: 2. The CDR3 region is CSVGTGDGYTF. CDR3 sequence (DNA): TGCAGCGTTGGAACAGGGGATGGCTACACCTTC.

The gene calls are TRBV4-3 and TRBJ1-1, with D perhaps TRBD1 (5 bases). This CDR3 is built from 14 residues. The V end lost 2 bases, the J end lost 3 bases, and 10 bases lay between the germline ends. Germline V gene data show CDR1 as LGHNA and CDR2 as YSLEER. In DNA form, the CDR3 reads TGCGCCAGCAGCCAATCGACGGGGGACACTGAAGCTTTCTTT. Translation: CASSQSTGDTEAFF.

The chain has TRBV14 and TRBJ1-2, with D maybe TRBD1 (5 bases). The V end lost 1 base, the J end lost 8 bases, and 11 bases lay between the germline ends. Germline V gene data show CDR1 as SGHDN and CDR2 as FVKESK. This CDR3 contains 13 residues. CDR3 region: CASSQAGDGGYTF. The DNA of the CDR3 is TGTGCCAGCAGCCAAGCGGGGGATGGGGGCTACACCTTC.

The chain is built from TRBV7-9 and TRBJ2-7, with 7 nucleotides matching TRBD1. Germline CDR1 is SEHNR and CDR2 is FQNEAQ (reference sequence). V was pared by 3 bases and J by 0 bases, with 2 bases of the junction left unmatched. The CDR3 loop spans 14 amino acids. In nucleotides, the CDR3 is TGTGCCAGCAGCTTCCGGGACAGCTCCTACGAGCAGTACTTC. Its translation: CASSFRDSSYEQYF.

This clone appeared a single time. The CDR3 reads CASSPFGGGDYGYTF. CDR3 DNA: TGCGCCAGCAGCCCATTTGGAGGGGGGGACTATGGCTACACCTTC. The chain employs TRBV4-1 and TRBJ1-2; a weak D match, TRBD1 (6 bases). Trimming took 4 bases from V and 3 from J, leaving 15 bases between them. The V gene's germline CDR1 is MGHRA and CDR2 YSYEKL. The CDR3 has 15 residues.

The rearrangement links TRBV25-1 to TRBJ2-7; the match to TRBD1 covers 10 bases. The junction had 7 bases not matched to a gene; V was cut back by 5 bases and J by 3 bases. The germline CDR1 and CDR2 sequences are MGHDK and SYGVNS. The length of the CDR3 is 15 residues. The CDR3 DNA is TGTGCCAGCAGTTCCCGGACAGGGGGTTTCTACGAGCAGTACTTC. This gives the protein CASSSRTGGFYEQYF.

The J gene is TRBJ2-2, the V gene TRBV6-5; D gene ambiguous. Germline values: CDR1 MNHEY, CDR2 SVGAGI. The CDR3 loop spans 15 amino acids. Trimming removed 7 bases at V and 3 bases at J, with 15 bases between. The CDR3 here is CASTPTLPDTGELFF. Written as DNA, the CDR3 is TGTGCCAGCACCCCAACACTACCGGACACCGGGGAGCTGTTTTTT.